These T cell receptor beta chains were read from a single sample in a study of T cells in Graves' hyperthyroidism and ophthalmopathy. TCRdb itself ran the multiplex PCR reads through MiXCR, one entry per CDR3 protein. This sample has about 600,000 distinct CDR3 sequences, with roughly 15% found just once. Material: blood. These receptors originate from a woman in her fifties or sixties with Graves' ophthalmopathy. The CDR3 runs from the conserved cysteine through the conserved F or W. A D gene is named only where the DNA matches it firmly. Some rows mark clone size as missing; the rest say once, few, many or name a class of expanded clone.

d_call j_call v_call clone_size cdr3_nt cdr3_aa
TRBD1 TRBJ2-1 TRBV7-3 many TGTGCCAGCAGACGGACAGGCTACAATGAGCAGTTCTTC CASRRTGYNEQFF
TRBD2 TRBJ2-3 TRBV5-1 many TGCGCCAGCAGCTTGGCTTTAGCGGGACTCCGGTCAGATACGCAGTATTTT CASSLALAGLRSDTQYF
TRBD2 TRBJ2-1 TRBV7-2 many TGTGCCAGCAGCTGGACTAGCGGGAGCGGATCCTACAATGAGCAGTTCTTC CASSWTSGSGSYNEQFF
TRBD1 TRBJ1-2 TRBV19 NA TGTGCCAGTATTCACACAGGGGGCCGTGGCTACACCTTC CASIHTGGRGYTF
TRBD2 TRBJ2-1 TRBV28 many TGTGCCAGCAGTTCGATCCCCGGGACTAGCGGGAGGGCCCCCAATGAGCAGTTCTTC CASSSIPGTSGRAPNEQFF
TRBD1 TRBJ2-1 TRBV18 many TGTGCCAGCTCACCCGGGACAGGGGGCCCCTACAATGAGCAGTTCTTC CASSPGTGGPYNEQFF
NA TRBJ1-1 TRBV24-1 many TGTGCCACCAGTGTTACTACCCCGGTGGAAGCTTTCTTT CATSVTTPVEAFF
NA TRBJ2-2 TRBV29-1 NA TGCAGCGTGGGAAGCGGGAACACCGGGGAGCTGTTTTTT CSVGSGNTGELFF
NA TRBJ1-3 TRBV29-1 few TGCAGCGTTGAAGATCTGGGCGCCTCAAGCTCTGGAAACACCATATATTTT CSVEDLGASSSGNTIYF
TRBD2 TRBJ2-1 TRBV28 many TGTGCCAGCAAACCCGGGACTAGCTTTATTAGAAGTTCCTACAATGAGCAGTTCTTC CASKPGTSFIRSSYNEQFF
TRBD2 TRBJ2-7 TRBV27 many TGTGCCAGCAGTTTATATAGTAGCGGGGACTACGAGCAGTACTTC CASSLYSSGDYEQYF
NA TRBJ2-3 TRBV6-6 many TGTGCCAGCAGTTACGGAATCAGGCTCCTTTCTGGGACAGATACGCAGTATTTT CASSYGIRLLSGTDTQYF
TRBD2 TRBJ2-1 TRBV5-1 NA TGCGCCAGCAGCGTAGGGACTAGCGGGAGTGGCAATGAGCAGTTCTTC CASSVGTSGSGNEQFF
NA TRBJ1-1 TRBV9 NA TGTGCCAGCAGCCCCCCTTCCGGGGCTGAAGCTTTCTTT CASSPPSGAEAFF
NA TRBJ2-5 TRBV7-2 many TGTGCCAGCAGCTCCTACAGGGTGGAGGAGACCCAGTACTTC CASSSYRVEETQYF
NA TRBJ1-5 TRBV28 few TGTGCCAGCAGTTCTTTCCAGTGGACCTCCGGCAATCAGCCCCAGCATTTT CASSSFQWTSGNQPQHF
TRBD2 TRBJ2-1 TRBV7-6 few TGTGCCAGCAGCTTCAGCGGGAGGACGCCGAGGAATGAGCAGTTCTTC CASSFSGRTPRNEQFF
NA TRBJ2-5 TRBV29-1 few TGCAGCGTAGCCGATGGCCAAGAGACCCAGTACTTC CSVADGQETQYF
TRBD2 TRBJ2-7 TRBV20-1 many TGCAGTGCTCAGCATAGCGGGAAGGGGTACGAGCAGTACTTC CSAQHSGKGYEQYF
NA TRBJ1-3 TRBV7-9 few TGTGCCAGCAGCCTCGAACAGGGCATTGATGGAAACACCATATATTTT CASSLEQGIDGNTIYF
NA TRBJ1-2 TRBV4-1 NA TGCGCCAGCAGCCACCGACAGTATGGCTACACCTTC CASSHRQYGYTF
NA TRBJ1-6 TRBV28 NA TGTGCCAGCAGTCCGTCCTGGGGATCCTATAATTCACCCCTCCACTTT CASSPSWGSYNSPLHF
TRBD2 TRBJ2-7 TRBV7-8 many TGTGCCAGCAGCCCTCCTAGCGGTAGCTCCTACGAGCAGTACTTC CASSPPSGSSYEQYF
TRBD1 TRBJ2-1 TRBV24-1 NA TGTGCCACCAGTGATTTTACAGGGGACAATGAGCAGTTCTTC CATSDFTGDNEQFF
TRBD2 TRBJ2-7 TRBV5-6 many TGTGCCACCTCGGAAGCGGGAGTCTCCCGTTACGAGCAGTACTTC CATSEAGVSRYEQYF